This TCR beta chain was profiled in a study of regulatory T cells in long-lasting Graves disease. To make TCR beta libraries, researchers used iRepertoire HTBI primers and Arm-PCR of CDR3 regions. TCRdb ran MiXCR on the multiplex PCR reads and lists one entry per CDR3 protein. The sample records approximately 400,000 distinct CDR3 sequences, around a sixth being singletons. Specified time point: newly diagnosed GD, antithyroid drugs for less than 3 months. From PBMCs, RNA was extracted and then used to make the TCR library. This clonotype occurred many times. The V end was cut by 7 bases, the J end by 1 base, with 13 bases between. Per germline, CDR1 ENHRY and CDR2 SYGVKD. This CDR3 has 14 amino acids.

The clonotype was recovered from a female donor with Graves disease. The V gene is TRBV10-3, the J gene TRBJ1-1; possibly TRBD1 for D (6 bases). The sequenced sample was peripheral blood mononuclear cells (PBMCs), obtained at new diagnosis, from a patient treated with antithyroid drugs. Written as DNA, the CDR3 is TGTGCCATCACCGAAGGGGGGGCGAACACTGAAGCTTTCTTT. This codes for CAITEGGANTEAFF.